The 21 T cell receptor beta chains in this list originate from one sample, sequenced in a study of T cell changes during pregnancy in multiple sclerosis (dated by TCRdb to the late 2010s). The library was generated by the immunoSEQ multiplex PCR assay. This immuneACCESS table, as held by TCRdb, lists in-frame sequences with V and J called but not all clones. Of the missing ones, under half trace to an unresolved V gene in checked studies; the others have no known cause. The sample table lists around 96,000 clones, approximately 93% of them with a count of one. Clones ranked in the top ten supply 1.5% to 2% of the sample. Specimen: peripheral blood, collected after pregnancy. Receptors originate from a female donor in good health, enrolled as a control in a pregnancy study.

V gene TRBV7-6 combines with J gene TRBJ2-1; 7 nucleotides match TRBD2. Germline CDR1 SGHVS, CDR2 FNYEAQ. J was trimmed by 8 bases and V by 1 base; bases with no gene match: 11. The CDR3 is 16 amino acids. CDR3 loop: CASSLGSGGGLYEQFF. CDR3 in DNA: TGTGCCAGCAGCTTAGGCTCGGGAGGCGGATTGTATGAGCAGTTCTTC.

The V gene is TRBV27, the J gene TRBJ2-7; 8 nucleotides agree with TRBD2. V lost 3 bases, J lost 0 bases, and 4 bases stayed unmatched. Germline V gene sequence: CDR1 MNHEY, CDR2 SMNVEV (reference sequence). The CDR3 spans 15 residues. This CDR3 is CASSFTSGGSYEQYF. The DNA for the CDR3 is TGTGCCAGCAGTTTCACTAGCGGAGGCTCCTACGAGCAGTACTTC.

This chain connects TRBV28 to TRBJ2-5; 7 bases line up with TRBD1. Germline V gives CDR1 MDHEN, CDR2 SYDVKM. This CDR3 spans 15 amino acids. Germline trimming cut 5 bases from V and 4 bases from J; bases unmatched to any gene: 10. CDR3 in amino acids: CASSAQGGVGETQYF. The CDR3 region has the DNA TGTGCCAGCAGTGCACAAGGGGGCGTGGGAGAGACCCAGTACTTC.

The genes are TRBV15 and TRBJ1-4; a weak D match, TRBD1 (6 bases). The V gene lost 1 base and the J gene lost 2 bases, with 17 bases spanning the gap. Germline V gives CDR1 LNHNV, CDR2 YYDKDF (reference sequence). This CDR3 spans 18 amino acids. The DNA for the CDR3 is TGTGCCACCAGCAGAGTCCAGGGGTTCCTCGACACTAATGAAAAACTGTTTTTT. Its protein product is CATSRVQGFLDTNEKLFF.

This chain links TRBV5-1 with TRBJ2-6, with D hard to call. The CDR3 contains 15 residues. Trimming shortened V by 4 bases and J by 0 bases, and 8 bases separated the two germline ends. Germline V gene sequence: CDR1 SGHRS, CDR2 YFSETQ. CDR3 amino acids: CASSLESSGANVLTF. CDR3 DNA: TGCGCCAGCAGCCTCGAGAGCTCTGGGGCCAACGTCCTGACTTTC.

The count of this clone is one. The V and J genes are TRBV4-2 and TRBJ2-1; 11 nucleotides agree with TRBD2. The CDR3 totals 16 residues. J gave up 4 bases and V 4 bases, and 6 bases lay outside the gene matches. Germline CDR1 LGHNA, CDR2 YNFKEQ. The CDR3 spells CASSRLGTSGYNEQFF. The CDR3 bases are TGTGCCAGCAGCCGATTGGGGACTAGCGGTTACAATGAGCAGTTCTTC.

This rearrangement joins TRBV10-3 to TRBJ2-2; TRBD1 aligns across 7 bases. V shed 6 bases and J 7 bases; nucleotides not matched to a gene: 5. The CDR3 extends over 13 amino acids. Per the germline V gene, CDR1 is ENHRY and CDR2 is SYGVKD. CDR3 sequence reads: CAIRSQGDGELFF. As DNA, the CDR3 is TGTGCCATCAGAAGCCAGGGGGACGGGGAGCTGTTTTTT.

The chain employs TRBV5-4 and TRBJ2-1, with TRBD1 matching over 7 bases. Germline V gene lookup returns CDR1 SGHNT and CDR2 YYREEE (reference sequence). There are 15 residues in the CDR3. V lost 6 bases to trimming and J lost 7 bases; unmatched junction nucleotides: 13. The CDR3 region has the DNA TGTGCCAGCACCCGGGTAAGAGGGGGCGCGAATGAGCAGTTCTTC. Residues: CASTRVRGGANEQFF.

The chain carries TRBV6-1 and TRBJ1-5; 7 bases agree with TRBD1. From germline, CDR1 is MNHNS and CDR2 SASEGT. V gave up 6 bases and J gave up 7 bases; unmatched junction bases: 12. This CDR3 has 15 amino acids. The CDR3 is CASRGQGQARQPQHF. DNA for the CDR3: TGTGCCAGCAGGGGTCAAGGACAGGCCCGGCAGCCCCAGCATTTT.

This chain connects TRBV6-6 to TRBJ2-2; D might be TRBD2 (5 bases). Trimming left V 5 bases short and J 9 bases short, with 22 bases between. The CDR3 sequence is 16 residues long. The germline V gene has CDR1 MNHNY and CDR2 SVGAGI (reference sequence). The DNA for the CDR3 is TGTGCCAGCAGTCGGACTTCTCCTCAGTCCGGGTGGGAGCTGTTTTTT. Amino acids: CASSRTSPQSGWELFF.

The chain employs TRBV6-6 and TRBJ2-3, with D hard to call. The ends were cut back, 0 bases at V and 8 bases at J, with 9 bases in the middle. CDR1 is MNHNY, CDR2 SVGAGI, per germline (reference sequence). The CDR3 runs 13 residues. CDR3 nucleotide sequence: TGTGCCAGCAGTTACTCGACGCCGGGTACGCAGTATTTT. It is translated as CASSYSTPGTQYF.

The rearrangement links TRBV7-8 to TRBJ1-3; TRBD1 aligns across 8 bases. This CDR3 spans 16 amino acids. The V segment lost 5 bases and the J segment 4 bases; nucleotides outside the gene matches: 10. Germline CDR1 reads SGHVS; CDR2 reads FQNEAQ. The CDR3: CASSGTVTGAGNTIYF. The CDR3 DNA reads TGTGCCAGCAGCGGAACGGTGACAGGGGCCGGAAACACCATATATTTT.

This chain uses TRBV9 with TRBJ2-3, with 10 nucleotides matching TRBD2. The CDR3 spans 16 residues. Germline V gene lookup returns CDR1 SGDLS and CDR2 YYNGEE. The junction had 10 bases not matched to a gene; V was cut back by 3 bases and J by 6 bases. CDR3 sequence: CASSAGGAGGRDTQYF. For the CDR3, the DNA is TGTGCCAGCAGCGCCGGGGGAGCGGGAGGGCGGGATACGCAGTATTTT.

The V gene is TRBV5-1, the J gene TRBJ2-5; TRBD2 aligns across 11 bases. The germline CDR1 and CDR2 sequences are SGHRS and YFSETQ. This CDR3 comprises 15 residues. V trimming: 4 bases; J trimming: 5 bases; junction bases outside the gene matches: 7. CDR3 amino acids: CASSRVAGGPETQYF. The DNA for the CDR3 is TGCGCCAGCAGCCGTGTAGCGGGAGGGCCGGAGACCCAGTACTTC.

The chain uses TRBV6-5 and TRBJ1-1, with a possible D match to TRBD1 (5 bases). This CDR3 comprises 11 residues. The germline V gene has CDR1 MNHEY and CDR2 SVGAGI. Trimming cost V 4 bases and J 11 bases, with 11 bases left between them. The CDR3, as DNA: TGTGCCAGCAGTTGGGGCAACGGGGCTTTCTTT. Protein product: CASSWGNGAFF.

There are a few counts of this clone. The chain joins TRBV2 to TRBJ2-7; 7 bases are shared with TRBD1. After removal of 5 bases from V and 5 bases from J, the junction contained 9 bases not matched to a gene. Germline CDR1 reads SNHLY; CDR2 reads FYNNEI. This CDR3 contains 14 residues. This chain's CDR3 is CASSPNRGLNEQYF. In DNA form, the CDR3 reads TGTGCCAGCAGTCCGAACAGGGGTTTGAACGAGCAGTACTTC.

The chain recombines TRBV5-1 with TRBJ2-7; tentatively, D is TRBD2 (6 bases). The CDR3 loop spans 14 amino acids. Germline V gives CDR1 SGHRS, CDR2 YFSETQ. The germline V and J ends were trimmed by 0 bases and 2 bases, with 9 bases remaining between them. CDR3 sequence: CASSLAGEAYEQYF. DNA for the CDR3: TGCGCCAGCAGCTTGGCGGGAGAAGCCTACGAGCAGTACTTC.

This sequence joins TRBV6-6 and TRBJ1-1; the D gene is possibly TRBD1 (5 bases). Trimming left V 2 bases short and J 4 bases short, with 11 bases between. The CDR3 runs to 14 residues. The germline V gene encodes CDR1 MNHNY and CDR2 SVGAGI (reference sequence). This CDR3 is CASSYDSRSTEAFF. In DNA form, the CDR3 reads TGTGCCAGCAGTTACGACAGCCGATCCACTGAAGCTTTCTTT.

This clone has only a few counts. The chain couples TRBV6-1 to TRBJ2-7; D gene uncertain. V lost 6 bases, J lost 7 bases, and 19 bases lay in between. Germline CDR1 and CDR2: MNHNS and SASEGT. The CDR3 loop spans 14 amino acids. CDR3 coding DNA: TGTGCCAGCAGCCGAACGTATCTCCCCGGGGAGCAGTACTTC. Amino acid sequence: CASSRTYLPGEQYF.

The V and J genes are TRBV28 and TRBJ2-7; 8 positions agree with TRBD2. The CDR3 totals 13 residues. Trimming at V came to 7 bases and at J to 5 bases, leaving 7 bases not matched to a gene. The V gene's germline CDR1 is MDHEN and CDR2 SYDVKM. CDR3 sequence (DNA): TGTGCCAGCACCCGCGGCGGGAGGAACGAGCAGTACTTC. Protein product: CASTRGGRNEQYF.

The chain recombines TRBV2 with TRBJ2-3; the D is unclear. CDR1 SNHLY and CDR2 FYNNEI come from the germline V gene. The CDR3 is 14 residues long. The ends were cut back, 9 bases at V and 0 bases at J, with 13 bases in the middle. CDR3 nucleotides: TGTGCCAGGTCACGGTATAATAGCACAGATACGCAGTATTTT. Translating gives CARSRYNSTDTQYF.